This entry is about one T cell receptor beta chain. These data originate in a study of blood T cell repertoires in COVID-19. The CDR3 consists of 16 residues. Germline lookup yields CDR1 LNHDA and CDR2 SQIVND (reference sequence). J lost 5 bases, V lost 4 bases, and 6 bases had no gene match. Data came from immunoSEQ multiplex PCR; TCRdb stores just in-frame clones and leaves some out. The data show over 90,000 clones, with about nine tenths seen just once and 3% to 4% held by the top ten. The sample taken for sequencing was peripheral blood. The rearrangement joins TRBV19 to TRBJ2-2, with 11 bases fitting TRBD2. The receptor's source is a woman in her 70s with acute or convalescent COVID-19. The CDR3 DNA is TGTGCCAGTAGTACTTCTAGCGGGAGGAGGACCGGGGAGCTGTTTTTT. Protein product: CASSTSSGRRTGELFF. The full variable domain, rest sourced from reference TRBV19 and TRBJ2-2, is DGGITQSPKYLFRKEGQNVTLSCEQNLNHDAMYWYRQDPGQGLRLIYYSQIVNDFQKGDIAEGYSVSREKKESFPLTVTSAQKNPTAFYLCASSTSSGRRTGELFFGEGSRLTVL.